This T cell receptor beta chain derives from a study of regulatory T cells in long-lasting Graves disease. The authors built TCR beta libraries using iRepertoire HTBI primers and Arm-PCR of CDR3 regions. TCRdb passed the multiplex PCR reads through MiXCR, listing each CDR3 protein once. The sample shows some 600,000 distinct CDR3 sequences, about 16% of them seen only once. Time point denoted: newly diagnosed GD, antithyroid drugs for less than 3 months. PBMC RNA was the source of the TCR library. This clonotype came up many times. V was clipped by 3 bases and J by 5 bases, with 13 bases between them. Germline V CDR1 and CDR2: LNHDA, SQIVND (reference sequence). The CDR3 runs to 14 residues. The sample was also reused in another study, on T cells in Graves' hyperthyroidism and ophthalmopathy.

This clonotype was obtained from a man between 18 and 35 years old with Graves disease. Source: peripheral blood mononuclear cells (PBMCs), taken at new diagnosis, from a patient treated with antithyroid drugs. The J gene is TRBJ2-5, the V gene TRBV19, with D possibly matching TRBD2 (6 bases). For the CDR3, the DNA is TGTGCCAGTAGTATGGGGAGCGGGCCCGAGACCCAGTACTTC. It specifies CASSMGSGPETQYF.